This entry describes one TCR beta chain. The sample comes from a study of Ad26.COV2.S vaccination and SARS-CoV-2 variants. The CDR3 is 14 residues long. Trimming removed 0 bases at V and 1 base at J, with 7 bases between. The V gene's germline CDR1 is SGDLS and CDR2 YYNGEE. Treatment meaning: approximately 18 received Ad26.COV2.S at low or high dose, single or two shots; roughly five received placebo; per-sample allocation not given. Following the first vaccine or placebo injection, samples were taken on day 63. Profiled with immunoSEQ multiplex PCR; TCRdb holds only in-frame clones, not every one. The top ten hold approximately 4.3% of the sample, which has some 450,000 clones, roughly 87% seen once.

The receptor was isolated from a person aged 18-65 years who received the Ad26.COV2.S COVID-19 vaccine or a placebo. V usage is TRBV9 and J usage is TRBJ1-1; D gene ambiguous. The material was peripheral blood, obtained in a trial of Ad26.COV2.S vaccine versus placebo. The CDR3 spells CASSVAYSNTEAFF. Here the CDR3 DNA reads TGTGCCAGCAGCGTAGCGTATTCGAACACTGAAGCTTTCTTT.